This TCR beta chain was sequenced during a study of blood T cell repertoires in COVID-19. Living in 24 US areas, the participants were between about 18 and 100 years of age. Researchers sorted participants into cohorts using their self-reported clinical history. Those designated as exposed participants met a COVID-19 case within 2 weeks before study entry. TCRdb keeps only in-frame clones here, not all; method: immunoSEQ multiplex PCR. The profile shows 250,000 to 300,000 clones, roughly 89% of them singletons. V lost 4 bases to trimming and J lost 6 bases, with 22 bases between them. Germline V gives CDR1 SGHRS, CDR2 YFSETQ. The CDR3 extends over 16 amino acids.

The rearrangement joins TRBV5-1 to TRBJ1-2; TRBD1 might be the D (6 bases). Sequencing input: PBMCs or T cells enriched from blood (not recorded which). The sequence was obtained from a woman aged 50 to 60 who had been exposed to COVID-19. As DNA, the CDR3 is TGCGCCAGCAGCCTAGACGGACGGACGCCAGGGGATGGCTACACCTTC. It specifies CASSLDGRTPGDGYTF.